This paragraph reports one TCR beta chain. Its antigen is currently unknown. Its ends do not fully match the called genes, so a read error is possible. TCR beta CDR3 regions were amplified from RNA transcripts. First-round RT-PCR with HTBI primers amplified the TCR CDR3 region. MiXCR was run by TCRdb on the multiplex PCR reads, yielding one entry per CDR3 protein. This table holds about 540,000 distinct CDR3 sequences, about 45% found once. Each patient was aged 18 to 65 and had newly diagnosed hyperthyroidism of under 2 months' duration. This sample is part of a study of T cells in Graves' hyperthyroidism and ophthalmopathy. Overall study findings and caveats: Ophthalmopathy was predicted by the model a median of roughly 6 months ahead of onset. The majority of expanded thyroid clonotypes above 0.001 also appeared in blood.

Sequencing was done on a sample of peripheral blood or thyroid tissue (not recorded which). The sequence was obtained from a woman between 18 and 29 years old with Graves' hyperthyroidism.

CDR3 DNA sequence: TGTGCCACCAGTGATCTGGACAGCCCCAGGCCCCGGCACTTT. This gives the protein CATSDLDSPRPRHF. This sequence joins TRBV24-1 and TRBJ1-5; TRBD1 is a possible D gene (6 bases). CDR3 length equals 14 residues. Germline CDR1 and CDR2: KGHDR and SFDVKD.